This T cell receptor beta chain was captured by sequencing in a study of T cells in Graves' hyperthyroidism and ophthalmopathy. Study background: Blood was drawn when the patient was first diagnosed and still untreated. General study points: Within blood appeared most thyroid clonotypes that had expanded above 0.001.

Hyperthyroidism had been newly diagnosed in patients aged 18 to 65, and its duration was under 2 months. Germline V gene sequence: CDR1 SEHNR, CDR2 FQNEAQ (reference sequence). The CDR3 contains 14 residues. Concerning this clonotype: Antigen specificity is unknown. At one of its ends the junction is not consistent with the germline gene, which may arise from a read error.

It was RNA transcripts that yielded the amplified TCR beta CDR3 regions. First-round RT-PCR targeting the TCR CDR3 was performed with the HTBI primer set. One entry per CDR3 protein results from TCRdb running MiXCR on the multiplex PCR reads. The profile covers 350,000 to 500,000 distinct CDR3 sequences, with roughly an eighth appearing a single time and approximately 5.8% taken by the ten largest. Sequencing was carried out using blood. The source of this sequence is a woman aged 18-29 years with Graves' hyperthyroidism. J is TRBJ2-7 and V is TRBV7-9; maybe TRBD1 (5 bases). CDR3 in amino acids: CASSPTANSCEQYF. The CDR3 bases are TGTGCCAGCAGCCCGACAGCGAACTCCTGCGAGCAGTACTTC.